This T cell receptor beta chain is drawn from a study of blood T cell repertoires in COVID-19. Study-wide context: Collection of acute and convalescent COVID-19 samples took place in the United States, Italy and Spain. PBMCs, B-cell-depleted T cells, or T cells were the source of the cDNA or gDNA that made up the material.

Methods used by the authors: Quantification of nucleated cells was approximated via reference gene primer amplification. Data came from immunoSEQ multiplex PCR; TCRdb stores just in-frame clones and leaves some out. V and J calls plus clone size are reproduced from that table; the DNA served to infer D and trimming. The sample has 140,000 to 150,000 clones, around 87% seen once; the top ten hold roughly 4%. Someone with COVID-19 had been met by exposed participants within 2 weeks before study entry. The ends lost 3 bases at V and 1 base at J; junction bases unmatched: 8. Germline lookup yields CDR1 MGHRA and CDR2 YSYEKL. This CDR3 is 17 amino acids long.

The material sequenced was PBMCs or T cells enriched from blood (not recorded which). This clonotype was obtained from a woman between 40 and 50 years old who had been exposed to COVID-19. The chain joins TRBV4-1 to TRBJ1-5, with TRBD1 identical over 8 bases. CDR3 in amino acids: CASSQVPRTGSNQPQHF. The DNA for the CDR3 is TGCGCCAGCAGCCAGGTCCCCCGGACAGGGAGCAATCAGCCCCAGCATTTT.